This TCR beta chain appears in the sequencing data of a study of Ad26.COV2.S vaccination and SARS-CoV-2 variants. Study-level findings and limits: Analyses of TCR breadth and depth may have underestimated total T cell responses.

Details on this clone: Antigen unknown.

This CDR3 comprises 11 residues. V was trimmed by 10 bases and J by 6 bases, leaving 9 bases between them. Sequencing used immunoSEQ multiplex PCR; TCRdb keeps in-frame clones, though not all of them. The sample lists 350,000 to 500,000 clones, roughly 90% occurring once. As to treatment: about 20 received Ad26.COV2.S at low or high dose, single or two shots; 5 received placebo; per-sample allocation not given. Samples came from day 63 after the first vaccine or placebo injection. The sequence came from a person aged 18-60 years who received the Ad26.COV2.S COVID-19 vaccine or a placebo. The V gene is TRBV12-3 or TRBV12-4, the J gene TRBJ2-2; D remains unclear. Sequencing used peripheral blood, obtained in a trial of Ad26.COV2.S vaccine versus placebo. CDR3 bases: TGTGCCACCCCTCGGGCCGGGGAGCTGTTTTTT. Protein sequence: CATPRAGELFF.